This T cell receptor beta chain was sequenced for a study of response to subunit inactivated influenza vaccine. TCRdb processed the RT-PCR reads anew with MiXCR; each CDR3 protein has one entry. The sample includes 450,000 to 500,000 distinct CDR3 sequences, 9.5% to 12% seen only once; the top ten take around 12%. With 5 bases removed from V and 2 bases from J, the gap between germline ends came to 18 bases. The CDR3 runs to 16 residues. General study results and limits: New T cells are recruited in small numbers by each seasonal influenza vaccination, according to the authors' suggestion.

This clonotype was observed at least ten times. Its antigen is not identified. The gene calls are TRBV12-3 or TRBV12-4 and TRBJ2-5, with D tentatively TRBD1 (6 bases). The receptor was derived from a man aged 50 to 59 who received an inactivated influenza vaccine. Sequencing was performed on PBMCs from blood, taken around seven weeks after vaccination. CDR3 in amino acids: CASSGWTEELQETQYF. CDR3 nucleotides: TGTGCCAGCAGTGGATGGACAGAGGAATTACAAGAGACCCAGTACTTC.